This T cell receptor beta chain was sequenced during a study of regulatory T cells in long-lasting Graves disease. Study observations and caveats: Favored gene segments in persistent disease were TRBV28, TRBJ1-2 and TRBJ2-5. Having few samples may have compromised the accuracy.

For TCR beta, libraries came from iRepertoire HTBI primers and Arm-PCR of CDR3 regions. TCRdb processed the multiplex PCR reads anew with MiXCR; each CDR3 protein has one entry. The profile shows about 200,000 distinct CDR3 sequences, roughly 18% of them singletons. Time point reported: newly diagnosed GD, antithyroid drugs for less than 3 months. The TCR library was made from RNA extracted from PBMCs. Investigators report Graves' disease was diagnosed under American Thyroid Association guidelines. This clonotype was seen many times. Its antigen is unidentified. V gave up 1 base and J gave up 7 bases; unmatched junction bases: 6. The CDR3 spans 15 residues. These data were also filed under a second study, of T cells in Graves' hyperthyroidism and ophthalmopathy.

This TCR was recovered from a woman in her twenties or thirties with Graves disease. The chain joins TRBV12-3 or TRBV12-4 to TRBJ2-7; 11 bases line up with TRBD1. The source material was peripheral blood mononuclear cells (PBMCs), sampled at new diagnosis, from a patient treated with antithyroid drugs. The CDR3 nucleotides read TGTGCCAGCAGTTTAGACCCGGGACAGGGGGGAGAGCAGTACTTC. Its protein product is CASSLDPGQGGEQYF.